These 15 T cell receptor beta chains came from one sample sequenced in a study of T cells in Graves' hyperthyroidism and ophthalmopathy. It was RNA transcripts that yielded the amplified TCR beta CDR3 regions. Primed by the HTBI set, a first-round RT-PCR was run on the TCR CDR3. TCRdb re-called the multiplex PCR reads with MiXCR, one entry per CDR3 protein. The sample contains about 640,000 distinct CDR3 sequences, 45% of which appear only once. The sequenced sample was peripheral blood or thyroid tissue (not recorded which). The receptor set was obtained from an adult man with Graves' disease, either hyperthyroidism or ophthalmopathy (not recorded which).

This clonotype was picked up a small number of times. The rearrangement links TRBV19 to TRBJ2-2; D perhaps matches TRBD1 (6 bases). V was trimmed by 7 bases and J by 3 bases, leaving 15 bases between them. The germline gives CDR1 LNHDA, CDR2 SQIVND (reference sequence). The CDR3 spans 15 residues. Here the CDR3 reads CASTPDRGYTGELFF. Written as DNA, the CDR3 is TGTGCCAGTACCCCGGACAGAGGATACACCGGGGAGCTGTTTTTT.

This clonotype was picked up many times. This chain uses TRBV20-1 with TRBJ1-4, with D uncertain. Germline V gene sequence: CDR1 DFQATT, CDR2 SNEGSKA (reference sequence). Trimming removed 3 bases at V and 7 bases at J, with 9 bases between. This CDR3 comprises 12 residues. CDR3 sequence reads: CSARTGGEKLFF. CDR3 nucleotide sequence: TGCAGTGCTAGGACCGGCGGTGAAAAACTGTTTTTT.

The chain employs TRBV19 and TRBJ1-2; 8 nucleotides agree with TRBD1. V gave up 6 bases and J gave up 2 bases; unmatched junction bases: 11. The CDR3 has 16 residues. The V gene's germline CDR1 is LNHDA and CDR2 SQIVND (reference sequence). CDR3 coding DNA: TGTGCCAGTAGGGAACCATCTCGGACAGGGAACTATGGCTACACCTTC. It codes for CASREPSRTGNYGYTF.

The V gene is TRBV20-1, the J gene TRBJ1-1, with TRBD1 matching over 8 bases. The CDR3 has 14 residues. Germline CDR1 is DFQATT and CDR2 is SNEGSKA (reference sequence). Losses at the gene ends were 6 bases for V and 1 base for J; bases not matched to a gene: 7. The CDR3: CSAPRTGTNTEAFF. In DNA form, the CDR3 reads TGCAGTGCCCCCCGGACAGGGACGAACACTGAAGCTTTCTTT.

The rearrangement links TRBV20-1 to TRBJ1-3; no reliable D call. Germline V gene sequence: CDR1 DFQATT, CDR2 SNEGSKA (reference sequence). This CDR3 has 14 residues. V dropped 6 bases and J dropped 6 bases, with 18 bases sitting between them. This chain's CDR3 is CSARTVNPENTIYF. The DNA for the CDR3 is TGCAGTGCGAGGACGGTCAACCCAGAAAACACCATATATTTT.

The rearrangement uses TRBV12-3 or TRBV12-4 and TRBJ2-7; D tentatively reads TRBD1 or TRBD2 (5 bases each). The CDR3 runs 13 residues. Trimming took 5 bases from V and 0 from J, leaving 8 bases between them. The CDR3 here is CASSGGISYEQYF. CDR3 DNA sequence: TGTGCCAGCAGTGGGGGAATCTCCTACGAGCAGTACTTC.

This clonotype has only a few counts. This sequence joins TRBV2 and TRBJ2-7, with 7 bases matching TRBD1. Germline V gene data show CDR1 as SNHLY and CDR2 as FYNNEI. The junction had 6 bases not matched to a gene; V was cut back by 1 base and J by 3 bases. This CDR3 comprises 15 residues. This chain's CDR3 is CASSEVRGPDYEQYF. CDR3 coding DNA: TGTGCCAGCAGTGAAGTTAGGGGGCCCGACTACGAGCAGTACTTC.

This clonotype was seen only once. V is TRBV5-1 and J is TRBJ2-7; 11 bases line up with TRBD1. The ends lost 5 bases at V and 4 bases at J; junction bases unmatched: 11. Germline V lookup: CDR1 SGHRS, CDR2 YFSETQ. CDR3 length: 16 amino acids. The CDR3 bases are TGCGCCAGCAGAACCGGGACAGGGGGAACAGCGTACGAGCAGTACTTC. It translates to CASRTGTGGTAYEQYF.

The chain carries TRBV20-1 and TRBJ1-4; D is unresolved. The CDR3 is 15 residues long. In germline, CDR1 is DFQATT, CDR2 SNEGSKA (reference sequence). V dropped 0 bases and J dropped 7 bases, with 15 bases sitting between them. The CDR3 nucleotides read TGCAGTGCTAGAGACCCGGCCCGGGCCGGTGAAAAACTGTTTTTT. Translating it yields CSARDPARAGEKLFF.

This clonotype occurred many times. The chain couples TRBV10-3 to TRBJ1-1, with D perhaps TRBD1 (6 bases). The V end lost 7 bases, the J end lost 1 base, and 7 bases lay between the germline ends. Germline-derived CDR1 and CDR2 are ENHRY and SYGVKD. This CDR3 is 12 amino acids long. The CDR3 here is CAIMGQNTEAFF. The CDR3 DNA sequence: TGTGCCATCATGGGACAGAACACTGAAGCTTTCTTT.

The chain uses TRBV7-9 and TRBJ2-7, with D perhaps matching TRBD1 (6 bases). The CDR3 has 14 residues. The germline V gene has CDR1 SEHNR and CDR2 FQNEAQ (reference sequence). V was shortened by 5 bases and J by 4 bases, with 15 bases between the two germline ends. Here the CDR3 DNA reads TGTGCCAGCAGCACGAGGGGGATAGGTTACGAGCAGTACTTC. Translation: CASSTRGIGYEQYF.

This clonotype was observed many times. The chain is built from TRBV9 and TRBJ1-5, with D hard to call. The CDR3 is made up of 13 amino acids. Trimming pared 0 bases from V and 7 bases from J, leaving 8 bases between. The germline CDR1 and CDR2 sequences are SGDLS and YYNGEE. The CDR3, as DNA: TGTGCCAGCAGCGTAGCTACGGGGCAGCCCCAGCATTTT. Translation: CASSVATGQPQHF.

The genes are TRBV10-2 and TRBJ1-5, with 10 nucleotides matching TRBD1. The CDR3 length is 16 residues. J lost 0 bases, V lost 6 bases, and 5 bases had no gene match. Germline V lookup: CDR1 WSHSY, CDR2 SAAADI. In DNA form, the CDR3 reads TGCGCCAGCAGGATGACAGGGGGCTTTAGCAATCAGCCCCAGCATTTT. Its translation: CASRMTGGFSNQPQHF.

V gene TRBV19 combines with J gene TRBJ1-6, with D possibly matching TRBD1 (6 bases). Germline V gives CDR1 LNHDA, CDR2 SQIVND (reference sequence). The CDR3 length is 15 residues. V lost 8 bases and J lost 4, with 15 bases in between. The CDR3 protein is CASHEGGTYNSPLHF. The CDR3 DNA is TGTGCCAGTCACGAGGGGGGCACATATAATTCACCCCTCCACTTT.

Many counts were recorded for this clonotype. The chain recombines TRBV24-1 with TRBJ1-2, with D hard to call. The V end lost 4 bases, the J end lost 6 bases, and 14 bases lay between the germline ends. Germline loops: CDR1 KGHDR, CDR2 SFDVKD. This CDR3 region has 14 residues. The CDR3 DNA follows: TGTGCCACCAGTGAGGCCGGCGGCCTGGATGGCTACACCTTC. Residues: CATSEAGGLDGYTF.